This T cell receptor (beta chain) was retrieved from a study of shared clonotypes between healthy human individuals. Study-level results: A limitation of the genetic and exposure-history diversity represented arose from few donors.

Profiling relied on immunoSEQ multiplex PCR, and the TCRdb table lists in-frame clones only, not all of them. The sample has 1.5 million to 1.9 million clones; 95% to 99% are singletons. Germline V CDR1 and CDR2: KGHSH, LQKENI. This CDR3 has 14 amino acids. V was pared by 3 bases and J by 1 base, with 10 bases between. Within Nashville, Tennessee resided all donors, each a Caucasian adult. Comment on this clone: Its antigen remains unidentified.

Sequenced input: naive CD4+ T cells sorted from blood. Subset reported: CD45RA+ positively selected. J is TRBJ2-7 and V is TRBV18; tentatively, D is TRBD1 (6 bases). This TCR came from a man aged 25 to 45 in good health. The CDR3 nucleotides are TGTGCCAGCTCACCCGAGGACAGTTCCTACGAGCAGTACTTC. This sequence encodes CASSPEDSSYEQYF.